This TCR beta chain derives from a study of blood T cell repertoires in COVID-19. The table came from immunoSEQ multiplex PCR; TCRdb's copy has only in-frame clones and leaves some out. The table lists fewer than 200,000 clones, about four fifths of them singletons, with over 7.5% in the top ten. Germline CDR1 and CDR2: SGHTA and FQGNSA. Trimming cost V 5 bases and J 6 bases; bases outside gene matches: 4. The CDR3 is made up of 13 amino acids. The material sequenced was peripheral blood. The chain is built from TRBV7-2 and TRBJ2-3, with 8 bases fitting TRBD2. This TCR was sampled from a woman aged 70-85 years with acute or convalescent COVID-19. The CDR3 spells CASSPRGGDTQYF. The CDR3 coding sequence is TGTGCCAGCAGCCCTCGGGGGGGCGATACGCAGTATTTT.